This is a list of T cell receptor beta chains from one sample in a study of shared clonotypes between healthy human individuals. Libraries were prepared by immunoSEQ multiplex PCR; TCRdb keeps only in-frame clonotypes and omits some of them. The repertoire holds 2 million to 3 million clones, with roughly 93% as singletons. The sample was naive CD4+ T cells from PBMCs. These receptors were collected from a man in his late teens or twenties in good health. Some clones in this sample may be carry-over from other donors' samples. CDR3s include the opening cysteine and the closing phenylalanine or tryptophan. The D gene is left open where the match is weak. Clone size is shown for a subset of rows, as once, few, many or a class of expanded clone.

TRBD2	NA	TRBV5-1	TRBJ2-1	TGCGCCAGCAGCTCCGGGACTAGCGGATACAATGAGCAGTTCTTC	CASSSGTSGYNEQFF
TRBD1	NA	TRBV6-1	TRBJ1-2	TGTGCCAGCAGGAAGGGACAGGGATGGGATGGCTACACCTTC	CASRKGQGWDGYTF
NA	NA	TRBV28	TRBJ2-7	TGTGCCAGCAGCTTAGGGTTCCCGGGCGAGCAGTACTTC	CASSLGFPGEQYF
TRBD1	NA	TRBV2	TRBJ2-7	TGTGCCAGCAGTCTAGGGGGACAGGGTTCCTACGAGCAGTACTTC	CASSLGGQGSYEQYF
TRBD1	NA	TRBV10-1	TRBJ1-3	TGCGCCAGGAACTCGTTTTGGAAGTCGGGACAGGGGGCGCGGGGCGGAAACACCATATATTTT	CARNSFWKSGQGARGGNTIYF
TRBD2	once	TRBV4-3	TRBJ2-1	TGCGCCAGCAGCCAAAGGACGGGACTAGCGGGTGAGCAGTTCTTC	CASSQRTGLAGEQFF
TRBD2	NA	TRBV7-9	TRBJ2-3	TGTGCCAGCAGCTTAGCCCTTTCAGCGGGAGCTGGAGATACGCAGTATTTT	CASSLALSAGAGDTQYF
TRBD1	NA	TRBV7-2	TRBJ2-5	TGTGCCAGCAGCTTAGGTGGACAGGGAACGGAGACCCAGTACTTC	CASSLGGQGTETQYF
TRBD1	NA	TRBV28	TRBJ1-5	TGTGCCAGCAGTCTTGACAGGGGGAGCAATCAGCCCCAGCATTTT	CASSLDRGSNQPQHF
TRBD2	NA	TRBV18	TRBJ2-1	TGTGCCAGCTCACCACCGTCGCTAGCGGGAGGGGGCATTGAGCAGTTCTTC	CASSPPSLAGGGIEQFF
NA	NA	TRBV7-2	TRBJ2-7	TGTGCCAGCAGTGGGGGGTTAGCTCTTCGGTTGAGCGAGCAGTACTTC	CASSGGLALRLSEQYF
NA	NA	TRBV18	TRBJ1-1	TGTGCCAGCTCACCACGGGCTCGGGGAGACACTGAAGCTTTCTTT	CASSPRARGDTEAFF
NA	NA	TRBV5-4	TRBJ1-4	TGTGCCAGCAGCTTGGGGGGAACAACTAATGAAAAACTGTTTTTT	CASSLGGTTNEKLFF
NA	NA	TRBV6-5	TRBJ1-2	TGTGCCACCTCCGAGCGGGGGCGCGGGGGCTACACCTTC	CATSERGRGGYTF
TRBD1	NA	TRBV29-1	TRBJ1-2	TGCAGCGTCTTAGGGACAGACTCTAACTATGGCTACACCTTC	CSVLGTDSNYGYTF
NA	NA	TRBV19	TRBJ2-2	TGTGCCAGTAGTATATATGGGAACCCCGGGGAGCTGTTTTTT	CASSIYGNPGELFF
NA	NA	TRBV6-5	TRBJ1-1	TGTGCCAGCAGTTACTCCTCGGGGACCACAAGGGCTTTCTTT	CASSYSSGTTRAFF
NA	NA	TRBV2	TRBJ1-1	TGTGCCAGCAGACAGACGAACACTGAAGCTTTCTTT	CASRQTNTEAFF
NA	NA	TRBV18	TRBJ1-1	TGTGCCAGCTCACCACCGGGCTCCAGGTACACTGAAGCTTTCTTT	CASSPPGSRYTEAFF
NA	NA	TRBV18	TRBJ1-4	TGTGCCAGCTCACCACAGGAGCTTAATGAAAAACTGTTTTTT	CASSPQELNEKLFF
NA	NA	TRBV27	TRBJ2-1	TGTGCCAGCAGTTTACGGGACATCCATATGGGGGACAATGAGCAGTTCTTC	CASSLRDIHMGDNEQFF
NA	NA	TRBV2	TRBJ1-5	TGTGCCGGATCAGGAAATAGCAATCAGCCCCAGCATTTT	CAGSGNSNQPQHF
TRBD2	NA	TRBV6-5	TRBJ2-7	TGTGCCAGCAGCTCCAGGACTAGCCCAGAGCAGTACTTC	CASSSRTSPEQYF
NA	NA	TRBV28	TRBJ2-3	TGTGCCAGCAGCAAGCCCTCTAGCACAGATACGCAGTATTTT	CASSKPSSTDTQYF
TRBD1	NA	TRBV28	TRBJ1-2	TGTGCCAGCAGTCAATCACAGGGGGCGCGTGGCTACACCTTC	CASSQSQGARGYTF
NA	NA	TRBV6-5	TRBJ2-5	TGTGCCAGCAGTCCGGTTCGGCGCCCGGACGCCACCCAGTACTTC	CASSPVRRPDATQYF
NA	NA	TRBV5-1	TRBJ1-2	TGCGCCAGCAGCTTAACAGGGAACCGTGGCTACACCTTC	CASSLTGNRGYTF
TRBD2	NA	TRBV4-1	TRBJ2-5	TGCGCCAGCAGCCAAGTTGGCCTCGGTCGGCTAGCGGGAAGGGGGCAAGAGACCCAGTACTTC	CASSQVGLGRLAGRGQETQYF
NA	NA	TRBV11-1	TRBJ1-1	TGTGCCAGCAGCTGGCCCGACACGGGTTTAGGTTTCTTT	CASSWPDTGLGFF
NA	NA	TRBV7-9	TRBJ1-2	TGTGCCAGCAGCCCCGGCGGAGGGGAGATCTATGGCTACACCTTC	CASSPGGGEIYGYTF
NA	NA	TRBV9	TRBJ1-3	TGTGCCAGCAGCCCGGGACGGCCTAACTCTGGAAACACCATATATTTT	CASSPGRPNSGNTIYF
TRBD1	NA	TRBV2	TRBJ1-6	TGTGCCAGCAGGAGAGACAGGGGTGATTCACCCCTCCACTTT	CASRRDRGDSPLHF
NA	NA	TRBV9	TRBJ2-5	TGTGCCAGCAGCGCCTCCCCGCCCGGGCCCAAGAGGACCCAGTACTTC	CASSASPPGPKRTQYF
NA	few	TRBV20-1	TRBJ1-1	TGCAGTGCAAACACTGAAGCTTTCTTT	CSANTEAFF
NA	few	TRBV4-1	TRBJ1-5	TGCGCCAGCAGCCAAGAAGGGCAGCGTCATCAGCCCCAGCATTTT	CASSQEGQRHQPQHF
NA	NA	TRBV5-4	TRBJ2-1	TGTGCCAGCAGCCAGGTGGGGTGGCGACGCGGGGACTACAATGAGCAGTTCTTC	CASSQVGWRRGDYNEQFF
NA	NA	TRBV10-3	TRBJ1-5	TGTGCCATCAGTGAGTCGGGCAGGGCCAATCAGCCCCAGCATTTT	CAISESGRANQPQHF
NA	NA	TRBV5-1	TRBJ1-5	TGCGCCAGCAGCTTGGTACCAGGGGTGAGTCAGCCCCAGCATTTT	CASSLVPGVSQPQHF
NA	NA	TRBV9	TRBJ2-2	TGTGCCAGCAGCGAACGACAGGCGGAGAATACCGGGGAGCTGTTTTTT	CASSERQAENTGELFF
NA	NA	TRBV28	TRBJ1-2	TGTGCCAGCAGTTTAAACACCCTTAACTATGGCTACACCTTC	CASSLNTLNYGYTF
NA	NA	TRBV4-1	TRBJ2-1	TGCGCCAGCAGCCGCACTAGCTCCTACAATGAGCAGTTCTTC	CASSRTSSYNEQFF
NA	NA	TRBV7-3	TRBJ2-2	TGTGCCAGCAGCTTAGCCTACTCCGGGGAGCTGTTTTTT	CASSLAYSGELFF